A single sample is the source of the 16 T cell receptor beta chains below, sequenced in a study of blood T cell repertoires in COVID-19. The method was immunoSEQ multiplex PCR; TCRdb's version includes in-frame clones alone and lacks a portion of them. Among about 62,000 clones listed, around 91% were seen once. The sequenced sample was peripheral blood. These TCRs come from a woman in her fifties or sixties with COVID-19, enrolled during active disease.

This clone has just one count. Written as DNA, the CDR3 is TGTGCCAGCAGCACTTACAGGGGGTCGGACACTGAAGCTTTCTTT. Amino acids: CASSTYRGSDTEAFF. The V call is TRBV7-9, the J call TRBJ1-1, with 8 bases matching TRBD1. V lost 5 bases and J lost 3; bases outside the gene matches: 8. Germline V gene lookup returns CDR1 SEHNR and CDR2 FQNEAQ (reference sequence). The CDR3 totals 15 residues.

V is TRBV7-2 and J is TRBJ1-1, with D maybe TRBD1 (5 bases). Per the germline V gene, CDR1 is SGHTA and CDR2 is FQGNSA. V was clipped by 4 bases and J by 5 bases, with 14 bases between them. The CDR3 spans 14 residues. The CDR3 loop is CASSSGTGGTEAFF. The CDR3, as DNA: TGTGCCAGCAGCTCCGGGACGGGAGGGACTGAAGCTTTCTTT.

The V and J genes are TRBV5-1 and TRBJ2-7, with 10 bases fitting TRBD2. The CDR3 length is 15 residues. CDR1 is SGHRS, CDR2 YFSETQ, per germline. The J segment lost 5 bases and the V segment lost 0 bases, leaving 5 bases of the junction unmatched. The DNA for the CDR3 is TGCGCCAGCAGCTTGGCTACTAGCGGGATCCACGAGCAGTACTTC. It encodes CASSLATSGIHEQYF.

The chain employs TRBV9 and TRBJ1-2; 10 nucleotides line up with TRBD1. Trimming cost V 3 bases and J 8 bases; bases outside gene matches: 7. The CDR3 covers 14 residues. From germline, CDR1 is SGDLS and CDR2 YYNGEE. CDR3 loop: CASSAGTGARGYTF. The CDR3 DNA follows: TGTGCCAGCAGCGCGGGGACAGGGGCGAGGGGCTACACCTTC.

The rearrangement uses TRBV6-4 and TRBJ2-2; D not resolved. This CDR3 has 16 residues. The germline V gene encodes CDR1 MRHNA and CDR2 SNTAGT. V gave up 5 bases and J gave up 2 bases, with 15 bases separating them. The CDR3 here is CASSLESNFNTGELFF. For the CDR3, the DNA is TGTGCCAGCAGTTTGGAGTCTAACTTTAACACCGGGGAGCTGTTTTTT.

J is TRBJ1-3 and V is TRBV4-3; 7 bases line up with TRBD1. The CDR3 is 17 amino acids. The junction had 13 bases not matched to a gene; V was cut back by 6 bases and J by 2 bases. Per germline, CDR1 LGHNA and CDR2 YSLEER. The CDR3 sequence: CASSANLRTGAGNTIYF. DNA of the CDR3: TGCGCCAGCAGTGCCAACTTACGGACAGGAGCTGGAAACACCATATATTTT.

The genes are TRBV7-3 and TRBJ2-7; D might be TRBD1 (5 bases). Trimming cost V 5 bases and J 6 bases, with 23 bases left between them. Germline CDR1 SGHTA, CDR2 FQGTGA. The length of the CDR3 is 16 residues. CDR3 in amino acids: CASSPGHRLLRSEQYF. CDR3 in DNA: TGTGCCAGCAGCCCGGGTCACAGGCTTTTACGCTCCGAGCAGTACTTC.

The V gene is TRBV7-9, the J gene TRBJ2-7, with 12 bases aligning to TRBD2. The CDR3 runs 14 residues. V shed 3 bases, J shed 7 bases, and the junction held 4 bases outside the gene matches. Looked up from germline, CDR1 is SEHNR and CDR2 is FQNEAQ (reference sequence). The CDR3 DNA reads as TGTGCCAGCAGCTTTCTAGCGGGAGGGCGAGAGCAGTACTTC. Its translation is CASSFLAGGREQYF.

The chain carries TRBV4-3 and TRBJ2-1, with 8 bases lining up with TRBD2. The ends lost 5 bases at V and 4 bases at J; junction bases unmatched: 7. CDR3 length: 15 amino acids. In germline, CDR1 is LGHNA, CDR2 YSLEER. DNA for the CDR3: TGCGCCAGCAGCACCCGACTAGCGACTTACAATGAGCAGTTCTTC. Translating gives CASSTRLATYNEQFF.

V usage is TRBV9 and J usage is TRBJ2-5; D unresolved. Germline loops: CDR1 SGDLS, CDR2 YYNGEE. The V end lost 4 bases, the J end lost 0 bases, and 13 bases lay between the germline ends. The CDR3 has 15 residues. CDR3 region: CASSPALLDQETQYF. The CDR3 DNA is TGTGCCAGCAGCCCCGCACTTTTGGACCAAGAGACCCAGTACTTC.

The chain employs TRBV5-1 and TRBJ2-3; 10 bases match TRBD2. The V and J ends lost 9 bases and 0 bases, in that order; junction bases with no gene match: 7. The V gene's germline CDR1 is SGHRS and CDR2 YFSETQ. The CDR3 totals 15 residues. The CDR3 loop is CATRGLAASTDTQYF. The DNA for the CDR3 is TGCGCCACCAGAGGACTAGCGGCTAGCACAGATACGCAGTATTTT.

This chain connects TRBV11-2 to TRBJ1-3; 9 nucleotides match TRBD1. This CDR3 is 15 amino acids long. Losses at the gene ends were 5 bases for V and 4 bases for J; bases not matched to a gene: 6. Per the germline V gene, CDR1 is SGHAT and CDR2 is FQNNGV. For the CDR3, the DNA is TGTGCCAGCAGCCTAAACAGGGGGCGAGGAAACACCATATATTTT. This encodes CASSLNRGRGNTIYF.

The CDR3 here is CASSLIILAGNEQFF. Written as DNA, the CDR3 is TGTGCCAGCAGCTTAATAATACTAGCGGGAAATGAGCAGTTCTTC. The chain has TRBV7-8 and TRBJ2-1; TRBD2 matches 10 bases. With V trimmed by 2 bases and J by 7 bases, 5 bases remained unmatched. CDR1 is SGHVS, CDR2 FQNEAQ, per germline. The CDR3 totals 15 residues. The full variable domain, in which reference TRBV7-8 and TRBJ2-1 provide the parts outside the CDR3, is GAGVSQSPRYKVAKRGQDVALRCDPISGHVSLFWYQQALGQGPEFLTYFQNEAQLDKSGLPSDRFFAERPEGSVSTLKIQRTQQEDSAVYLCASSLIILAGNEQFFGPGTRLTVL.

The CDR3 loop is CASERGLGSGNTIYF. The CDR3 DNA follows: TGTGCCAGCGAGAGGGGGCTGGGATCTGGAAACACCATATATTTT. The chain carries TRBV6-5 and TRBJ1-3, with 7 bases identical to TRBD1. CDR1 and CDR2 (germline): MNHEY, SVGAGI. There are 15 residues in the CDR3. V trimming: 8 bases; J trimming: 1 base; junction bases outside the gene matches: 8.

This rearrangement joins TRBV19 to TRBJ1-2; maybe TRBD1 (6 bases). Germline V gives CDR1 LNHDA, CDR2 SQIVND (reference sequence). Trimming left V 2 bases short and J 3 bases short, with 13 bases between. The CDR3 runs 15 residues. This chain's CDR3 is CASSIPPAGDYGYTF. CDR3 sequence (DNA): TGTGCCAGTAGTATACCCCCCGCAGGGGACTATGGCTACACCTTC. Together with reference TRBV19 and TRBJ1-2, the CDR3 gives the full variable domain: DGGITQSPKYLFRKEGQNVTLSCEQNLNHDAMYWYRQDPGQGLRLIYYSQIVNDFQKGDIAEGYSVSREKKESFPLTVTSAQKNPTAFYLCASSIPPAGDYGYTFGSGTRLTVV.

The V and J genes are TRBV5-1 and TRBJ2-3; the D is unclear. V lost 0 bases and J 1 base, leaving 12 bases between the germline ends. The CDR3 totals 16 residues. CDR1 is SGHRS and CDR2 is YFSETQ in the germline V gene. The CDR3 reads CASSLGRNERTDTQYF. CDR3 nucleotide sequence: TGCGCCAGCAGCTTGGGGCGGAACGAACGCACAGATACGCAGTATTTT.